Sequencing of this TCR beta chain was carried out in a study of blood T cell repertoires in COVID-19 (dated by TCRdb to 2019 to 2021). Regarding the complete study: The collaborator samples originated in the United States, Italy and Spain and spanned the acute and convalescent phases of COVID-19. The prospective study material was composed of cDNA or gDNA derived from T cells, B-cell-depleted T cells, or PBMCs. Deeply sampled blood TCRbeta repertoires from subjects exposed to, actively infected with, or recovered from COVID-19 were included in the dataset. The repertoires were made available in a free public database intended to serve as a resource for research on the immune response to SARS-CoV-2. Samples came from the ongoing ImmuneRACE study (first 160 participants) plus 1,254 subjects from 6 global collaborators. A de-identified subject ID, COVID-19 status, age in years and sex were almost always included in the sample metadata. Where available, HLA class I and class II types were obtained from metadata supplied by the sample provider rather than from assay-based typing. Paper-wide results and their limitations: Clinical and demographic metadata were provided uncurated, with the amount varying by source and participant.

Deletion took 0 bases off V and 0 bases off J, with a span of 4 bases between the germline ends. From the cysteine up to the phenylalanine, the CDR3 has a length of 14 residues. The read is trimmed to its CDR3 DNA, 42 bases read in frame from base 1. Looking up the germline V gene yields CDR1 SGDLS and CDR2 YYNGEE. Collaborating institutions collected whole blood in K2EDTA tubes following their own protocols. Collaborator samples were shipped for TCRbeta analysis as frozen whole blood, isolated PBMCs, or DNA extracted from either sample type. With respect to this clone: What antigen it recognizes has not been identified. No base qualities exist here, and no much larger clone lies one base off it. Additional DNA sequences in this sample encode the identical CDR3.

TCRbeta CDR3 regions were amplified from genomic DNA using the immunoSEQ Assay, a bias-controlled multiplex PCR. For the original study's pipeline: Nucleated cell counts per sample were estimated from amplification of reference gene primers within the assay. To quantify the absolute abundance of each unique TCRbeta CDR3 rearrangement, sequence reads were collapsed and filtered. For each sample, productive Simpson clonality was calculated as the square root of Simpson's diversity index across productive rearrangements. TCRdb limited this immuneACCESS table to in-frame rearrangements with V and J called. A share of clones is missing; checked studies link under half to unresolved V genes, and the rest is unexplained. That table furnishes V, J and clone size, whereas the DNA furnished D and trimming. The sample table contains about 100,000 clones; only one count was recorded for around 85% of them. 13% of the sample is held by the ten biggest clonotypes.

Here the chain combines TRBV9 and TRBJ1-3; too little of a D gene remains to name it. This TCR was recovered from a human donor in a cohort sampled during active COVID-19. The sequencing sample was made of peripheral blood. The CDR3 reads CASSVGSSGNTIYF. The nucleotide sequence is TGTGCCAGCAGCGTAGGTAGCTCTGGAAACACCATATATTTT.